What follows is one TCR beta chain and its context. Original handling: Quantification of nucleated cells was approximated via reference gene primer amplification. Assay used: immunoSEQ multiplex PCR; TCRdb lists only in-frame clones, some missing. V, J and clone size reflect that table, while D and trimming were determined from the DNA. The sample has about 250,000 clones, roughly 90% seen once; the top ten hold around 0.84%. The source of the sample is a study of blood T cell repertoires in COVID-19. Germline V gene data show CDR1 as MNHEY and CDR2 as SVGAGI. After removal of 7 bases from V and 1 base from J, the junction contained 7 bases not matched to a gene. The CDR3 length is 15 residues.

Source material: peripheral blood. The source is a man aged 30-40 years with acute or convalescent COVID-19. The chain uses TRBV6-5 and TRBJ1-2; the match to TRBD1 covers 9 bases. As DNA, the CDR3 is TGTGCCAGCACCTCCAGGGGACAGGGTAACTATGGCTACACCTTC. This sequence encodes CASTSRGQGNYGYTF.